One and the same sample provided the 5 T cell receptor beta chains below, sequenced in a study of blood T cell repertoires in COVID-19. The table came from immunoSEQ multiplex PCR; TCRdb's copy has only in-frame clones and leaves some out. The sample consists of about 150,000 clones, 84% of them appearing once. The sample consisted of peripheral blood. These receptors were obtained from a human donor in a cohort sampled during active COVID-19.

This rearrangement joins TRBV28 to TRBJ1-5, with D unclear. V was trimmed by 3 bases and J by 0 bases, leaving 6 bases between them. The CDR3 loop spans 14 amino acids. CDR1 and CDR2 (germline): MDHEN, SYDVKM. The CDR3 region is CASSLISSNQPQHF. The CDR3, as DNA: TGTGCCAGCAGTTTGATCAGTAGCAATCAGCCCCAGCATTTT.

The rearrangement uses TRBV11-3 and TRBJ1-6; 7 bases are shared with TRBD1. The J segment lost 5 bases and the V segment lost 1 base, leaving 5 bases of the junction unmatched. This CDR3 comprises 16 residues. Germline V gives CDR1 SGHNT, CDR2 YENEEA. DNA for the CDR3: TGTGCCAGCAGCTTAGTCGGAGGACAGGATAATTCACCCCTCCACTTT. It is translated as CASSLVGGQDNSPLHF. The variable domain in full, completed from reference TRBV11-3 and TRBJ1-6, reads EAGVVQSPRYKIIEKKQPVAFWCNPISGHNTLYWYLQNLGQGPELLIRYENEEAVDDSQLPKDRFSAERLKGVDSTLKIQPAELGDSAVYLCASSLVGGQDNSPLHFGNGTRLTVT.

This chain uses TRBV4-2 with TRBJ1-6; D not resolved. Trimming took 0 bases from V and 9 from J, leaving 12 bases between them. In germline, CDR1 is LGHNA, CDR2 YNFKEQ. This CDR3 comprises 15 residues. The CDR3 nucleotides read TGTGCCAGCAGCCAAGAGGGAGGGTTGGGTTCACCCCTCCACTTT. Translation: CASSQEGGLGSPLHF.

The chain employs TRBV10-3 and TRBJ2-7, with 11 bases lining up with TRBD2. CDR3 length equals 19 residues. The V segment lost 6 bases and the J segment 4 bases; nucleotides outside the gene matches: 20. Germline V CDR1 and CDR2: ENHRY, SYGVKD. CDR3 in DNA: TGTGCCATCAGCAGACTTAGACTAGCGGGGCAAACGGGGATTTACGAGCAGTACTTC. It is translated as CAISRLRLAGQTGIYEQYF.

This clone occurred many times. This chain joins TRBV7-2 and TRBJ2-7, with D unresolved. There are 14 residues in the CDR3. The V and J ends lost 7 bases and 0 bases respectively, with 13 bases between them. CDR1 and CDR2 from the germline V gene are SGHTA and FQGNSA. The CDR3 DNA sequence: TGTGCCAGCATGGGCAGGATGAGCTCCTACGAGCAGTACTTC. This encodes CASMGRMSSYEQYF.